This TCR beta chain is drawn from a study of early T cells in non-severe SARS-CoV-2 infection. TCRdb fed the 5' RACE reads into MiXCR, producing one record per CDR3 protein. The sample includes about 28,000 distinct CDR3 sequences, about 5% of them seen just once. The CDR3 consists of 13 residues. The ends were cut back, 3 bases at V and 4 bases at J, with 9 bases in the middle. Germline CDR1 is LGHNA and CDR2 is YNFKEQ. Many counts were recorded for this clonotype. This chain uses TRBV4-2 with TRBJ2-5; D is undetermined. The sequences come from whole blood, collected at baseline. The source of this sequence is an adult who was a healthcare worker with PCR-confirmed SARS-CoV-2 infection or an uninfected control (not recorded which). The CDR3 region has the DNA TGTGCCAGCAGCCAGGACGAGTCAGAGACCCAGTACTTC. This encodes CASSQDESETQYF.